Only one count was recorded for the clone carrying this T cell receptor beta chain. Its antigen is unknown. This specimen comes from a study of shared clonotypes between healthy human individuals. Findings of the study overall: Sorted-subset sequencing, rarefaction showed, was incomplete despite large depth. Among a handful of donors, roughly 5.4% of naive CD4 clonotypes were found in common. Lower generation probabilities were found for non-shared clonotypes than for those shared by all four donors.

V lost 6 bases to trimming and J lost 0 bases; unmatched junction nucleotides: 10. Germline V gives CDR1 SNHLY, CDR2 FYNNEI. The CDR3 loop spans 18 amino acids. When replicate PCRs were run on sorted subsets, they used about 220 ng DNA, roughly 30,000 T cell genomes. The repertoire was sequenced with immunoSEQ multiplex PCR; TCRdb's copy has only in-frame clones and lacks some. The sample holds about 2.4 million clones; around 90% are singletons and the top ten take about 0.13%. Sequencing was carried out using naive CD4+ T cells sorted from blood. Described subset: CD45RA+ positively selected. The chain has TRBV2 and TRBJ2-7, with 14 bases matching TRBD2. This sequence was found in a man aged 18 to 30 in good health. The CDR3 protein is CASSPGLAGVTISYEQYF. DNA for the CDR3: TGTGCCAGCAGCCCGGGACTAGCGGGGGTTACCATCTCCTACGAGCAGTACTTC.